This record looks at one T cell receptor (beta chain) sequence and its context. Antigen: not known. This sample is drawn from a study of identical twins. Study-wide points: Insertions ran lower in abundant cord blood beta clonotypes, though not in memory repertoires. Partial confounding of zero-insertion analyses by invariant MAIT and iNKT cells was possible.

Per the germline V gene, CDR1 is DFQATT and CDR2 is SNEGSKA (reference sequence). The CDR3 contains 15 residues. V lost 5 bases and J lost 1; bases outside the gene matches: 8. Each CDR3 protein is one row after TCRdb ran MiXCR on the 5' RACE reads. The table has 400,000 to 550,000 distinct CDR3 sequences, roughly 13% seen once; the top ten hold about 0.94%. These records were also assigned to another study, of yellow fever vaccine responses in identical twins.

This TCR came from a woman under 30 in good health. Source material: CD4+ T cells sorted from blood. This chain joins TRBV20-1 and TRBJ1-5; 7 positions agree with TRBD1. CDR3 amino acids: CSAPGGVSSNQPQHF. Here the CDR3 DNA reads TGCAGTGCTCCAGGGGGGGTTTCGAGCAATCAGCCCCAGCATTTT.